The next 21 T cell receptor beta chains were all read from a single sample in a study of cytomegalovirus exposure and HLA in healthy donors. Profiling relied on immunoSEQ multiplex PCR, and the TCRdb table lists in-frame clones only, not all of them. The profile shows roughly 70,000 clones, 95% to 98% of them singletons. Sequencing input: PBMCs. The receptor source for this set is a woman younger than 35 in good health and CMV-seropositive.

CDR3 sequence (DNA): TGTGCCAGCAGCTTAACACAGTCGAACACTGAAGCTTTCTTT. Protein: CASSLTQSNTEAFF. The chain is built from TRBV7-9 and TRBJ1-1; the D is unclear. The CDR3 consists of 14 residues. In germline, CDR1 is SEHNR, CDR2 FQNEAQ (reference sequence). V lost 2 bases, J lost 1 base, and 8 bases lay in between.

This chain connects TRBV14 to TRBJ2-7; 11 bases align to TRBD1. V shed 4 bases, J shed 2 bases, and the junction held 4 bases outside the gene matches. The CDR3 extends over 15 amino acids. The germline gives CDR1 SGHDN, CDR2 FVKESK. CDR3 nucleotide sequence: TGTGCCAGCAGCCTTCTGGGACAGGGGGCCTACGAGCAGTACTTC. It codes for CASSLLGQGAYEQYF. Variable domain in full (rest from reference TRBV14 and TRBJ2-7): EAGVTQFPSHSVIEKGQTVTLRCDPISGHDNLYWYRRVMGKEIKFLLHFVKESKQDESGMPNNRFLAERTGGTYSTLKVQPAELEDSGVYFCASSLLGQGAYEQYFGPGTRLTVT.

This clone appeared a single time. This chain joins TRBV19 and TRBJ1-1; TRBD1 matches 10 bases. CDR1 is LNHDA and CDR2 is SQIVND in the germline V gene (reference sequence). This CDR3 is 14 amino acids long. Trimming removed 4 bases from V and 11 bases from J; junction bases left unmatched: 10. The CDR3 DNA sequence: TGTGCCAGTAGTACGACAGGGGGCGCTTCGGGGGCTTTCTTT. Translation: CASSTTGGASGAFF.

The chain couples TRBV6-8 to TRBJ1-3; 7 nucleotides agree with TRBD1. V lost 0 bases to trimming and J lost 4 bases; unmatched junction nucleotides: 6. The germline V gene encodes CDR1 MNHGY and CDR2 SAAAGT. The CDR3 runs to 16 residues. CDR3 residues: CASSYSYRGRGNTIYF. As DNA, the CDR3 is TGTGCCAGCAGTTACTCTTATAGGGGGCGAGGAAACACCATATATTTT.

This chain links TRBV28 with TRBJ1-1; possible D gene TRBD1, 6 bases. V was pared by 7 bases and J by 4 bases, with 13 bases between. Germline CDR1 reads MDHEN; CDR2 reads SYDVKM. The CDR3 spans 13 residues. CDR3 region: CASTVQGPTEAFF. As DNA, the CDR3 is TGTGCCAGCACTGTACAGGGACCCACTGAAGCTTTCTTT.

There are a few counts of this clone. The chain joins TRBV9 to TRBJ1-1; D is unresolved. CDR1 and CDR2 (germline): SGDLS, YYNGEE. The CDR3 runs 13 residues. The V end was cut by 0 bases, the J end by 1 base, with 4 bases between. This chain's CDR3 is CASSVVQNTEAFF. For the CDR3, the DNA is TGTGCCAGCAGCGTAGTACAGAACACTGAAGCTTTCTTT.

This rearrangement joins TRBV6-5 to TRBJ1-1, with D tentatively TRBD1 (6 bases). CDR1 is MNHEY and CDR2 is SVGAGI in the germline V gene. Trimming pared 5 bases from V and 8 bases from J, leaving 9 bases between. The CDR3 covers 11 residues. The CDR3 region is CASSNDREAFF. Written as DNA, the CDR3 is TGTGCCAGCAGTAACGACAGGGAAGCTTTCTTT.

This chain uses TRBV5-8 with TRBJ2-1; D is uncertain. The CDR3 runs 11 residues. Per germline, CDR1 SGHTS and CDR2 YDEGEE. The ends were cut back, 7 bases at V and 4 bases at J, with 6 bases in the middle. CDR3 protein: CASARYNEQFF. CDR3 nucleotides: TGTGCCAGCGCCAGATACAATGAGCAGTTCTTC.

The CDR3 DNA is TGTGCCAGCAGTTACAGACAGGGCACCTACGAGCAGTACTTC. It codes for CASSYRQGTYEQYF. The chain couples TRBV6-5 to TRBJ2-7; TRBD1 agrees at 7 bases. The CDR3 has 14 amino acids. Losses at the gene ends were 2 bases for V and 2 bases for J; bases not matched to a gene: 3. CDR1 MNHEY and CDR2 SVGAGI come from the germline V gene.

The chain is built from TRBV30 and TRBJ1-2, with a tentative D call TRBD1 (6 bases). The V end lost 7 bases, the J end lost 0 bases, and 12 bases lay between the germline ends. The CDR3 sequence is 13 residues long. Germline CDR1 GTSNPN, CDR2 SVGIG (reference sequence). As DNA, the CDR3 is TGTGCCTTGGAGGACAGCACTAACTATGGCTACACCTTC. It translates to CALEDSTNYGYTF.

The chain couples TRBV5-8 to TRBJ1-3; 8 nucleotides line up with TRBD1. CDR3 length equals 16 residues. Germline V lookup: CDR1 SGHTS, CDR2 YDEGEE. Trimming at V came to 7 bases and at J to 0 bases, leaving 9 bases not matched to a gene. CDR3 region: CASRFRTGGSGNTIYF. CDR3 sequence (DNA): TGTGCCAGCCGATTTCGTACAGGGGGCTCTGGAAACACCATATATTTT.

V gene TRBV11-2 combines with J gene TRBJ2-7; 9 bases agree with TRBD1. Trimming removed 4 bases from V and 2 bases from J; junction bases left unmatched: 12. From germline, CDR1 is SGHAT and CDR2 FQNNGV. The CDR3 is 17 amino acids. The CDR3 DNA reads TGTGCCAGCAGCTCACAGACTGCCCGGGACAGGGCCTACGAGCAGTACTTC. This gives the protein CASSSQTARDRAYEQYF.

The chain combines TRBV18 with TRBJ1-4, with 8 bases that match TRBD1. Germline V gene sequence: CDR1 KGHSH, CDR2 LQKENI. The length of the CDR3 is 13 residues. The V and J ends lost 6 bases and 8 bases, in that order; junction bases with no gene match: 5. The CDR3 is CASSMDREEKLFF. CDR3 in DNA: TGTGCCAGCTCCATGGACAGGGAGGAAAAACTGTTTTTT.

The chain employs TRBV10-3 and TRBJ2-7; TRBD1 is a possible D gene (5 bases). The CDR3 extends over 14 amino acids. Germline V gene data show CDR1 as ENHRY and CDR2 as SYGVKD. Trimming stripped 5 bases from V and 6 bases from J, with 17 bases between. The chain's CDR3 is CAISFEGVSGEQYF. The CDR3 nucleotides read TGTGCCATCAGTTTCGAAGGGGTCTCAGGCGAGCAGTACTTC.

The chain employs TRBV2 and TRBJ2-7; D ambiguous. Between the trimmed V and J ends, which lost 6 bases and 0 bases, there was a span of 12 bases. In germline, CDR1 is SNHLY, CDR2 FYNNEI. This CDR3 has 14 amino acids. The CDR3, as DNA: TGTGCCAGCAGCCTGAGGCAGATCTCCTACGAGCAGTACTTC. This codes for CASSLRQISYEQYF.

The genes are TRBV30 and TRBJ1-3; D is undetermined. This CDR3 has 13 residues. Germline V gene sequence: CDR1 GTSNPN, CDR2 SVGIG (reference sequence). With 6 bases removed from V and 0 bases from J, the gap between germline ends came to 9 bases. CDR3 coding DNA: TGTGCCTGCCCACGGTACTCTGGAAACACCATATATTTT. Translating gives CACPRYSGNTIYF.

This rearrangement joins TRBV28 to TRBJ1-5; no reliable D call. V was clipped by 6 bases and J by 1 base, with 16 bases between them. CDR1 and CDR2 (germline): MDHEN, SYDVKM. This CDR3 has 16 residues. The CDR3 coding sequence is TGTGCCAGCAGGCGGGCAGTTACTTTAAGCAATCAGCCCCAGCATTTT. Encoded protein: CASRRAVTLSNQPQHF. The variable domain in full, with the rest retrieved from reference TRBV28 and TRBJ1-5, is DVKVTQSSRYLVKRTGEKVFLECVQDMDHENMFWYRQDPGLGLRLIYFSYDVKMKEKGDIPEGYSVSREKKERFSLILESASTNQTSMYLCASRRAVTLSNQPQHFGDGTRLSIL.

The gene calls are TRBV28 and TRBJ2-7; perhaps TRBD1 as D (5 bases). The ends were cut back, 5 bases at V and 6 bases at J, with 20 bases in the middle. This CDR3 has 15 residues. CDR1 is MDHEN and CDR2 is SYDVKM in the germline V gene. The CDR3 DNA follows: TGTGCCAGCAGTCCCCCCCGGACACTGTTGGGCGAGCAGTACTTC. This translates into CASSPPRTLLGEQYF.

The genes are TRBV27 and TRBJ2-3, with 14 bases lining up with TRBD2. This CDR3 has 17 amino acids. J gave up 6 bases and V 1 base, and 6 bases lay outside the gene matches. Germline values: CDR1 MNHEY, CDR2 SMNVEV (reference sequence). The CDR3: CASSLWRLAGGPDTQYF. As DNA, the CDR3 is TGTGCCAGCAGTTTATGGCGACTAGCGGGAGGGCCGGATACGCAGTATTTT.

This clone occurred once. The chain has TRBV7-9 and TRBJ2-1; the D gene is possibly TRBD2 (7 bases). V was cut by 7 bases and J by 10 bases, with 26 bases left in between. This CDR3 is 16 amino acids long. Germline CDR1 SEHNR, CDR2 FQNEAQ (reference sequence). The DNA of the CDR3 is TGTGCCAGCACCCCTCGGGGGCGGGAGAGGGAGGGGGAGCAGTTCTTC. Protein sequence: CASTPRGREREGEQFF.

The rearrangement links TRBV15 to TRBJ2-5, with 12 bases lining up with TRBD2. The CDR3 extends over 16 amino acids. Trimming at V came to 4 bases and at J to 1 base, leaving 4 bases not matched to a gene. CDR1 LNHNV and CDR2 YYDKDF come from the germline V gene (reference sequence). The CDR3 spells CATSNAGLAGQETQYF. The CDR3 bases are TGTGCCACCAGCAATGCGGGACTAGCGGGCCAAGAGACCCAGTACTTC.